Below, 8 T cell receptor beta chains from the same sample are listed, as sequenced in a study of blood T cell repertoires in COVID-19. Sequencing used immunoSEQ multiplex PCR; TCRdb keeps in-frame clones, though not all of them. The sample lists around 70,000 clones, 70% to 85% occurring once. The specimen sequenced was peripheral blood. The origin of the receptors is a woman in her fifties or sixties with acute or convalescent COVID-19.

The chain links TRBV5-4 to TRBJ1-6; 9 bases are shared with TRBD1. With 4 bases clipped from V and 3 bases from J, the junction kept 5 bases outside the gene matches. CDR1 and CDR2 from the germline V gene are SGHNT and YYREEE (reference sequence). CDR3 size: 16 residues. The CDR3 sequence is CASSVGQGGYNSPLHF. In nucleotides, the CDR3 is TGTGCCAGCAGCGTGGGACAGGGAGGCTATAATTCACCCCTCCACTTT. Full variable domain (missing parts from reference TRBV5-4 and TRBJ1-6): ETGVTQSPTHLIKTRGQQVTLRCSSQSGHNTVSWYQQALGQGPQFIFQYYREEENGRGNFPPRFSGLQFPNYSSELNVNALELDDSALYLCASSVGQGGYNSPLHFGNGTRLTVT.

The chain combines TRBV27 with TRBJ2-1, with D possibly matching TRBD1 (6 bases). Germline CDR1 MNHEY, CDR2 SMNVEV (reference sequence). V shed 3 bases and J shed 1 base, with 7 bases lying between them. This CDR3 contains 14 residues. DNA of the CDR3: TGTGCCAGCAGTTTTACAGGGTCCTACAATGAGCAGTTCTTC. It translates to CASSFTGSYNEQFF.

The chain joins TRBV7-2 to TRBJ2-7, with 9 bases lining up with TRBD1. From germline, CDR1 is SGHTA and CDR2 FQGNSA. V lost 5 bases to trimming and J lost 1 base; unmatched junction nucleotides: 6. The CDR3 consists of 15 residues. The CDR3 region has the DNA TGTGCCAGCAGCATTGGACAGGGGAGGTCCTACGAGCAGTACTTC. Amino acid sequence: CASSIGQGRSYEQYF. Combining the CDR3 with reference TRBV7-2 and TRBJ2-7 gives the whole variable domain GAGVSQSPSNKVTEKGKDVELRCDPISGHTALYWYRQSLGQGLEFLIYFQGNSAPDKSGLPSDRFSAERTGGSVSTLTIQRTQQEDSAVYLCASSIGQGRSYEQYFGPGTRLTVT.

The rearrangement links TRBV9 to TRBJ1-2, with TRBD1 identical over 7 bases. V dropped 4 bases and J dropped 1; count of bases not matched to a gene: 7. The CDR3 length is 15 residues. CDR1 and CDR2 from the germline V gene are SGDLS and YYNGEE. CDR3 loop: CASSPRDRGNYGYTF. In DNA, the CDR3 is TGTGCCAGCAGCCCCCGGGACAGAGGTAACTATGGCTACACCTTC.

The V gene is TRBV11-3, the J gene TRBJ2-2, with 12 bases that match TRBD1. V was pared by 5 bases and J by 5 bases, with 6 bases of the junction left unmatched. Looked up from germline, CDR1 is SGHNT and CDR2 is YENEEA. This CDR3 has 16 amino acids. This chain's CDR3 is CASSKGQGARTGELFF. The CDR3 coding sequence is TGTGCCAGCAGCAAGGGACAGGGGGCGCGGACCGGGGAGCTGTTTTTT.

V gene TRBV5-1 combines with J gene TRBJ2-2; 8 bases line up with TRBD2. Germline loops: CDR1 SGHRS, CDR2 YFSETQ. V gave up 0 bases and J gave up 2 bases; unmatched junction bases: 3. The CDR3 length is 16 residues. The CDR3 protein is CASSLGLAGNTGELFF. Here the CDR3 DNA reads TGCGCCAGCAGCTTGGGTCTAGCGGGTAACACCGGGGAGCTGTTTTTT.

The J gene is TRBJ1-2, the V gene TRBV19; 7 bases line up with TRBD1. This CDR3 has 12 amino acids. Germline CDR1 reads LNHDA; CDR2 reads SQIVND (reference sequence). With V trimmed by 8 bases and J by 5 bases, 5 bases remained unmatched. CDR3 DNA sequence: TGTGCCAGTTCGGACAGGCCATATGGCTACACCTTC. Residues: CASSDRPYGYTF.

The chain has TRBV19 and TRBJ1-2; 8 bases map to TRBD1. Germline assignment: CDR1 LNHDA and CDR2 SQIVND (reference sequence). The CDR3 runs 13 residues. J lost 6 bases, V lost 3 bases, and 3 bases had no gene match. DNA of the CDR3: TGTGCCAGTAGTATTGGACAGGGACATGGCTACACCTTC. Translating gives CASSIGQGHGYTF.